Reported below is one T cell receptor beta chain. Its antigen is undetermined. When the RNA was reverse transcribed, random hexamers were used with an input of roughly 0.45 to 1 ug. The immunoSEQ assay covered 54 Vbeta and 13 Jbeta segments for CDR3. TCRdb passed the immunoSEQ multiplex PCR reads through MiXCR, listing each CDR3 protein once. This table has some 300,000 distinct CDR3 sequences, approximately 84% appearing once. CD8+ and CD4+ blood T cells underwent TCR beta sequencing. The multiple sclerosis control group comprised treatment-naive patients with stable or active relapsing-remitting disease. The data originate from a study of CD8 T cells in Susac syndrome. Broader study findings: It was acknowledged in the study that the number of individuals who were included in its TCR sequencing and HLA analysis was relatively small.

V lost 2 bases to trimming and J lost 4 bases, with 9 bases between them. The CDR3 runs to 15 residues. Germline values: CDR1 MGHDK, CDR2 SYGVNS. The sequenced sample consisted of CD8+ T cells from PBMCs. The rearrangement uses TRBV25-1 and TRBJ2-6; D assignment may be TRBD1 or TRBD2 (5 bases each). The receptor's source is a human donor with multiple sclerosis. The CDR3 DNA follows: TGTGCCAGCAGTGAACGAGGGGTCGGGGCCAACGTCCTGACTTTC. Translation: CASSERGVGANVLTF.